The 4 T cell receptor beta chains listed next were all sequenced from one sample in a study of regulatory T cells in long-lasting Graves disease. Time point described: newly diagnosed GD, antithyroid drugs for less than 3 months. PBMC-derived RNA was used for the TCR library. iRepertoire HTBI primers and Arm-PCR of CDR3 regions built TCR beta libraries. MiXCR, applied by TCRdb to the multiplex PCR reads, yields one record per CDR3 protein. This sample has a few hundred thousand distinct CDR3 sequences; roughly 13% occur once, and the top ten carry roughly a tenth. These records were also assigned to another study, of T cells in Graves' hyperthyroidism and ophthalmopathy.

Source: peripheral blood mononuclear cells (PBMCs), taken at new diagnosis, from a patient treated with antithyroid drugs. All receptors come from a man aged 30 to 45 with Graves disease.

This clonotype has at least ten counts. This chain links TRBV20-1 with TRBJ1-5; D may be TRBD1 (5 bases). Germline CDR1 and CDR2: DFQATT and SNEGSKA (reference sequence). Trimming shortened V by 3 bases and J by 3 bases, and 12 bases separated the two germline ends. This CDR3 comprises 14 residues. CDR3 in DNA: TGCAGTGCTAGGGACGGGGGACCCAATCAGCCCCAGCATTTT. Protein sequence: CSARDGGPNQPQHF.

This clonotype appeared a few times. The J gene is TRBJ1-2, the V gene TRBV30; a possible D gene is TRBD1 (5 bases). The germline CDR1 and CDR2 sequences are GTSNPN and SVGIG (reference sequence). Trimming removed 2 bases at V and 0 bases at J, with 10 bases between. This CDR3 has 14 residues. This CDR3 reads CAWSPQGSNYGYTF. CDR3 sequence (DNA): TGTGCCTGGAGTCCCCAGGGATCTAACTATGGCTACACCTTC.

This clonotype has a count of ten or more. The CDR3 loop is CASSFLQGAGETQYF. The CDR3 DNA sequence: TGTGCCAGCAGCTTTCTCCAGGGGGCAGGAGAGACCCAGTACTTC. J is TRBJ2-5 and V is TRBV7-9; 8 nucleotides match TRBD1. The V gene's germline CDR1 is SEHNR and CDR2 FQNEAQ (reference sequence). This CDR3 comprises 15 residues. V shed 3 bases and J 4 bases; nucleotides not matched to a gene: 7.

This clonotype has at least ten counts. The V gene is TRBV7-9, the J gene TRBJ2-7; 8 bases agree with TRBD2. Germline V lookup: CDR1 SEHNR, CDR2 FQNEAQ (reference sequence). CDR3 size: 15 residues. The V segment lost 7 bases and the J segment 5 bases; nucleotides outside the gene matches: 13. The CDR3 coding sequence is TGTGCCAGCATCCTTATGGGGCAAGCGGGAGACGAGCAGTACTTC. This translates into CASILMGQAGDEQYF.